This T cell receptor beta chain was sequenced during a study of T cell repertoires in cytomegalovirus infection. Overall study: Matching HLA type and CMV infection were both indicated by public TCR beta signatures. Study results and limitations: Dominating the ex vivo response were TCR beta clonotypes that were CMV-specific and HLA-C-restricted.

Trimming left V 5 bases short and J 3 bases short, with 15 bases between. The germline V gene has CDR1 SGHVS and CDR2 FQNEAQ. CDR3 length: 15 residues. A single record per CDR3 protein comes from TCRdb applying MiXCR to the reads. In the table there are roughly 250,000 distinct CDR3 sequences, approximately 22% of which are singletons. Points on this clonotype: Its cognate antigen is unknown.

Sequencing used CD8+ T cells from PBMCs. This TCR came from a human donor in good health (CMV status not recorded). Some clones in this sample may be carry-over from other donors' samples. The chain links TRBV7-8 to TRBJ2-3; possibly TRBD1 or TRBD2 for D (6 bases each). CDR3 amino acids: CASSPTRGGTDTQYF. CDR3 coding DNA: TGTGCCAGCAGCCCCACTAGAGGGGGGACAGATACGCAGTATTTT.